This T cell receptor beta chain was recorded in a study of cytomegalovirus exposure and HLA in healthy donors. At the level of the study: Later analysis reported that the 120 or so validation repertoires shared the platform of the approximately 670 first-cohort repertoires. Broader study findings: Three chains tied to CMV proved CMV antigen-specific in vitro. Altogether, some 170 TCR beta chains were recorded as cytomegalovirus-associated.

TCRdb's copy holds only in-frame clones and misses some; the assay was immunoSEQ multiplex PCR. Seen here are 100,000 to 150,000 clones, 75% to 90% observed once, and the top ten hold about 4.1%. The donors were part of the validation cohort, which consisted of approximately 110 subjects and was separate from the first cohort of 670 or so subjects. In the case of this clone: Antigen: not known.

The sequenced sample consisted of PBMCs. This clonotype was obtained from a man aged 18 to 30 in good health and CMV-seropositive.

The CDR3 DNA is TGCAGCGCAAACTTCGACAGGGAGGCATCCGAGCAGTACTTC. Protein: CSANFDREASEQYF. The rearrangement uses TRBV29-1 and TRBJ2-7; D might be TRBD1 (7 bases). V dropped 7 bases and J dropped 6 bases, with 22 bases sitting between them. CDR1 is SQVTM and CDR2 is ANQGSEA in the germline V gene. The CDR3 totals 14 residues.